This T cell receptor (beta chain) was profiled in a study of shared clonotypes between healthy human individuals. General study findings and limits: Sampling used blood alone; tissue repertoires probably differ.

This clone was found many times. Antigen unknown. The sample holds other DNA sequences that translate to the same CDR3. Germline CDR1 reads LGHNA; CDR2 reads YNFKEQ. V lost 4 bases and J lost 9, with 22 bases in between. The CDR3 totals 16 residues. The authors ran unsorted PBMC replicate PCRs on around 320 ng DNA, tens of thousands of T cell genomes. The unsorted PBMC sample used ten immunoSEQ deep assay plates. The data were produced by immunoSEQ multiplex PCR, yet TCRdb's version contains in-frame clones alone and is incomplete. There are 97,000 or so clones in the sample; less than 60% occur only once, and less than 15% lies in the top ten. All of the donors resided in Nashville, Tennessee, and each was a Caucasian adult.

The sample was PBMCs. The sequence came from a woman in her thirties or forties in good health. Some clones in this sample may be carry-over from other donors' samples. V and J are TRBV4-2 and TRBJ1-3; the D is unclear. CDR3 sequence: CASSPATGVSGGTIYF. Written as DNA, the CDR3 is TGTGCCAGCAGCCCTGCCACCGGGGTTAGTGGTGGCACCATATATTTT.